This T cell receptor (beta chain) was recovered during a study of blood T cell repertoires in COVID-19. Study summary: There were acute and convalescent COVID-19 samples, and they came from the United States, Italy and Spain. Sample material is recorded as cDNA or gDNA derived from T cells, B-cell-depleted T cells, or PBMCs.

Comments on this clone: Its ends do not fully match the called genes, so a read error is possible.

Per the authors' pipeline: From reference gene primer amplification, estimates of nucleated cell counts were derived. Method: immunoSEQ multiplex PCR; TCRdb's copy keeps in-frame clones and lacks some. The V and J calls and clone size are taken from that table; D and trimming were inferred from the DNA. The profile shows approximately 100,000 clones, nearly 90% of them singletons. Germline lookup yields CDR1 KGHSH and CDR2 LQKENI. The CDR3 spans 13 residues. Sequencing used peripheral blood. The receptor was isolated from a woman aged 55-75 years with acute or convalescent COVID-19. The V call is TRBV18, the J call TRBJ2-5; D not resolved. As DNA, the CDR3 is TGTGCCAGCTCACCACCGTCAATGGAGATCCAGTACTTC. It yields the protein CASSPPSMEIQYF.